These T cell receptor beta chains were read from a single sample in a study of memory CD4+ T cells and cytomegalovirus serostatus. Libraries were prepared by immunoSEQ multiplex PCR; TCRdb keeps only in-frame clonotypes and omits some of them. The sample includes around 61,000 clones, roughly 87% of them seen just once. The specimen sequenced was memory CD4+ T cells from blood. The receptors come from an adult in good health and CMV-seronegative. The CDR3 runs from the conserved cysteine through the conserved F or W. The D gene is left open where the match is weak. A clone size is listed for some rows: how often the clone was seen (once, few, many), or a class if it is expanded.

d_call	clone_size	j_call	v_call	cdr3_nt	cdr3_aa
TRBD1	-	TRBJ1-4	TRBV5-5	TGTGCCAGCAGCTTCGGGACAGCCACCCTTAATGAAAAACTGTTTTTT	CASSFGTATLNEKLFF
-	-	TRBJ1-2	TRBV30	TGTGCCTGGAGTGAGGGACATACTAACTATGGCTACACCTTC	CAWSEGHTNYGYTF
TRBD1	-	TRBJ1-5	TRBV4-1	TGCGCCAGCAGCCAAGGGACAGGATGGGCCAATCAGCCCCAGCATTTT	CASSQGTGWANQPQHF
-	-	TRBJ2-3	TRBV28	TGTGCCAGCAGTCCAGCCAGGGACGCAGATACGCAGTATTTT	CASSPARDADTQYF
-	-	TRBJ2-7	TRBV7-9	TGTGTCAGCAGCTTAGATTTAGGCTACTACGAGCAGTACTTC	CVSSLDLGYYEQYF
TRBD2	-	TRBJ2-1	TRBV28	TGTGCCAGCACTCTTAGCGGGGGGAGCTCCTACAATGAGCAGTTCTTC	CASTLSGGSSYNEQFF
-	-	TRBJ1-1	TRBV7-2	TGTGCCAGCAGCTTGAGGGTGGGCAGTCTGAACACTGAAGCTTTCTTT	CASSLRVGSLNTEAFF
-	-	TRBJ1-2	TRBV5-1	TGCGCCAGCAGCTCCGACGCCGGGAGCTACACCTTC	CASSSDAGSYTF
-	-	TRBJ1-2	TRBV9	TGTGCCAGCAGCGTAGCCCCGGGGGGGCTGCGAGGCTACACCTTC	CASSVAPGGLRGYTF
TRBD2	-	TRBJ2-1	TRBV4-3	TGCGCCAGCAGCCCTTTGGCGGGGGTCAATGAGCAGTTCTTC	CASSPLAGVNEQFF
TRBD1	once	TRBJ2-7	TRBV7-8	TGTGCCAGCAGCTTACGGGCAGGGGGCCCGGGTGAGCAGTACTTC	CASSLRAGGPGEQYF
-	-	TRBJ2-1	TRBV9	TGTGCCAGCAGCGTAGCTTGGCAGTCATACAATGAGCAGTTCTTC	CASSVAWQSYNEQFF
TRBD1	-	TRBJ1-6	TRBV6-1	TGTGCCAGCAGTGAAGCACGAGTGCAGGGGGCAGGGTCACCCCTCCACTTT	CASSEARVQGAGSPLHF
-	once	TRBJ1-5	TRBV19	TGTGCCAGTAGTATAAGGGGGGCGCGGGGGCTCTATTTGGGCAATCAGCCCCAGCATTTT	CASSIRGARGLYLGNQPQHF
TRBD1	-	TRBJ2-3	TRBV5-1	TGCGCCAGCAGCGAGGGGGCTCGTAGCACAGATACGCAGTATTTT	CASSEGARSTDTQYF
-	-	TRBJ2-5	TRBV30	TGTGCCTGGAGTGGGGGAGAGACCCAGTACTTC	CAWSGGETQYF
-	-	TRBJ1-4	TRBV28	TGTGCCAGCAGTTTCTCATTTGAAAAACTGTTTTTT	CASSFSFEKLFF
TRBD1	-	TRBJ2-3	TRBV30	TGTGCCTGGAGTATGCGCGGGACAGGGTCAGATACGCAGTATTTT	CAWSMRGTGSDTQYF
-	-	TRBJ2-5	TRBV11-3	TGTGCCAGCAGCTTAGAAAGGACTTTTCAAGAGACCCAGTACTTC	CASSLERTFQETQYF
TRBD1	-	TRBJ1-2	TRBV6-6	TGTGCCAGCAGTTCTAGACAGGGTTCCCATGGCTACACCTTC	CASSSRQGSHGYTF
-	-	TRBJ2-7	TRBV7-9	TGTGCCAGCAGCCCAGGGGTCGGGGTTAGCTCCTACGAGCAGTACTTC	CASSPGVGVSSYEQYF
-	-	TRBJ2-1	TRBV30	TGTGCCTGGTCCGGTATTCGGGGTGAGCAGTTCTTC	CAWSGIRGEQFF
-	-	TRBJ2-5	TRBV18	TGTGCCAGCTCACCGGAACGAGACAGCCTAAGAGGGACCCAGTACTTC	CASSPERDSLRGTQYF
TRBD1	-	TRBJ1-1	TRBV5-1	TGCGCCAGCAGCTTGGGGACAGGGGGTCAAACTGAAGCTTTCTTT	CASSLGTGGQTEAFF
-	-	TRBJ2-7	TRBV6-6	TGTGCCAGCAGTCTCAGGGGCTACGAGCAGTACTTC	CASSLRGYEQYF
TRBD2	-	TRBJ2-5	TRBV2	TGTGCCAGCAAACAGCGGGGCCCGGCAGGAGAGACCCAGTACTTC	CASKQRGPAGETQYF
-	-	TRBJ1-2	TRBV9	TGTGCCAGCAGCGTAGACGGCATATTCTATGGCTACACCTTC	CASSVDGIFYGYTF
TRBD1	once	TRBJ1-2	TRBV19	TGTGCCAGTAGTTCCTCACCTTACCGGGACAGCAGTGAAGTCTATGGCTACACCTTC	CASSSSPYRDSSEVYGYTF
-	-	TRBJ1-1	TRBV2	TGTGCCAGCAGTGAAGCGCTTCGGGCCACTGAAGCTTTCTTT	CASSEALRATEAFF
-	-	TRBJ2-1	TRBV5-1	TGCGCCAGCAGCTTGGCGGACCCCTCCTACAATGAGCAGTTCTTC	CASSLADPSYNEQFF
-	-	TRBJ1-2	TRBV10-2	TGCGCCAGCAGTGAGTCCGACAGAGGCTATGGCTACACCTTC	CASSESDRGYGYTF
-	-	TRBJ1-6	TRBV5-1	TGCGCCAGCAGCTTGGAGGAAGCCTCCTATTCACCCCTCCACTTT	CASSLEEASYSPLHF
-	-	TRBJ2-3	TRBV7-2	TGTGCCAGCACCACGGGGGCAGGGACGACGCAGTATTTT	CASTTGAGTTQYF
-	-	TRBJ2-3	TRBV7-6	TGTGCCAGCAGCTTAGATGCAGGGCGCGGTACAGATACGCAGTATTTT	CASSLDAGRGTDTQYF
TRBD1	few	TRBJ1-1	TRBV18	TGTGCCAGCTCTATACAGGGGAGAACTGAAGCTTTCTTT	CASSIQGRTEAFF
-	-	TRBJ1-1	TRBV20-1	TGCAGTGCTAGGGGCGGGATGCAAGCTTTCTTT	CSARGGMQAFF
-	-	TRBJ1-2	TRBV5-8	TGTGCCAGCAGCACCGGACGGCTTGTCTACACCTTC	CASSTGRLVYTF
-	-	TRBJ2-1	TRBV7-2	TGTGCCAGCAGCACACCGGCGACTAGAGAAGGGCAGTTCTTC	CASSTPATREGQFF
TRBD1	few	TRBJ1-1	TRBV6-1	TGTGCCAGCAGGCCGGGACAGCTGAACACTGAAGCTTTCTTT	CASRPGQLNTEAFF
-	few	TRBJ1-4	TRBV14	TGTGCCAGCAGTCTCGCGGGGGCTAGAGGTGAAAAACTGTTTTTT	CASSLAGARGEKLFF
-	-	TRBJ2-3	TRBV29-1	TGCAGCGTTGAGAGGGTCCGGGGTACAGATACGCAGTATTTT	CSVERVRGTDTQYF
-	-	TRBJ1-2	TRBV28	TGTGCCAGCAGTTTGGGGGGTGGGCACTATGGCTACACCTTC	CASSLGGGHYGYTF
-	few	TRBJ2-2	TRBV4-1	TGCGCCAGCAGCCAAGCTAGGGTGGGCACCGGGGAGCTGTTTTTT	CASSQARVGTGELFF
-	-	TRBJ2-2	TRBV9	TGTGCCAGCAGCGCCAGGCCCGGGGAGCTGTTTTTT	CASSARPGELFF
-	-	TRBJ2-3	TRBV28	TGTGCCAGCAGTTTCGGTGGGGCTAGCACAGATACGCAGTATTTT	CASSFGGASTDTQYF
-	-	TRBJ2-7	TRBV7-2	TGTGCCAGCAGCATATTCGGGACCCCCCAGGACGAGCAGTACTTC	CASSIFGTPQDEQYF
TRBD1	-	TRBJ1-5	TRBV5-1	TGCGCCAGCTCTCGACAGGGGGGTCAGCCCCAGCATTTT	CASSRQGGQPQHF
-	-	TRBJ1-3	TRBV10-3	TGTGCCATACAGTCCTCTGGAAACACCATATATTTT	CAIQSSGNTIYF
-	-	TRBJ2-5	TRBV9	TGTGCCAGCAGCGATGCCCCGGGTCGTACCCAGTACTTC	CASSDAPGRTQYF
TRBD2	-	TRBJ2-5	TRBV5-1	TGCGCCAGCAGCTCACTTGCCCCCTTCGGGGGGGGCCTCGGGGAGACCCAGTACTTC	CASSSLAPFGGGLGETQYF
TRBD1	-	TRBJ1-2	TRBV19	TGTGCCAGTAGTCCAGACAGGGGGCGAGGTGGCTACACCTTC	CASSPDRGRGGYTF
-	few	TRBJ2-2	TRBV6-6	TGTGCCAGCATTGGGAGCCCTGGGGGCACCGGGGAGCTGTTTTTT	CASIGSPGGTGELFF
-	few	TRBJ1-1	TRBV11-2	TGTGCCAGCAGCTTAGGACACAGTATTGAAGCTTTCTTT	CASSLGHSIEAFF
-	-	TRBJ2-7	TRBV12-5	TGTGCTAGTGGCCCTATTGAGAGCTCCTACGAGCAGTACTTC	CASGPIESSYEQYF
TRBD2	-	TRBJ2-5	TRBV7-9	TGTGCCAGCAGCTTGTCTAGCGGGGGTCAAGAGACCCAGTACTTC	CASSLSSGGQETQYF
-	-	TRBJ2-1	TRBV6-6	TGTGCCAGCAGTCCCCCAGGGTGGAATGAGCAGTTCTTC	CASSPPGWNEQFF
-	-	TRBJ1-5	TRBV19	TGTGCCAGTAATTCTGACTGGAGGCTCAATCAGCCCCAGCATTTT	CASNSDWRLNQPQHF
TRBD1	-	TRBJ2-7	TRBV7-9	TGTGCCAGCAGCTCTAGGGACAGGGGCGAGCAGTACTTC	CASSSRDRGEQYF